Below are 21 T cell receptor beta chains sequenced from a single sample in a study of cytomegalovirus exposure and HLA in healthy donors. Both 60 Vbeta primers and 13 Jbeta primers went into the PCR. TCRdb keeps only in-frame clones here, not all; method: immunoSEQ multiplex PCR. The sample lists 100,000 to 150,000 clones, 80% occurring once. Source material: PBMCs. All receptors derive from a middle-aged man in good health and CMV-seronegative.

This clone was seen once. This CDR3 reads CASSDRRGGVEDEKLFF. The CDR3 nucleotides are TGTGCCAGCAGTGACCGACGTGGGGGGGTGGAGGATGAAAAACTGTTTTTT. V usage is TRBV6-4 and J usage is TRBJ1-4, with a possible D match to TRBD1 (5 bases). V lost 2 bases to trimming and J lost 6 bases, with 19 bases between them. Germline loops: CDR1 MRHNA, CDR2 SNTAGT. There are 17 residues in the CDR3.

The chain recombines TRBV29-1 with TRBJ1-4; D call uncertain. The CDR3 has 13 residues. V was shortened by 6 bases and J by 7 bases, with 15 bases between the two germline ends. Germline CDR1 is SQVTM and CDR2 is ANQGSEA. The CDR3 protein is CSVTDGEGEKLFF. The CDR3 coding sequence is TGCAGCGTGACCGACGGGGAGGGTGAAAAACTGTTTTTT.

This clone was picked up a small number of times. This chain links TRBV10-3 with TRBJ1-2; 7 nucleotides agree with TRBD1. Trimming took 7 bases from V and 2 from J; bases not matched to a gene: 7. Germline V lookup: CDR1 ENHRY, CDR2 SYGVKD. The CDR3 length is 14 residues. The CDR3 sequence: CAITFGTDNYGYTF. As DNA, the CDR3 is TGTGCCATCACCTTTGGGACAGACAACTATGGCTACACCTTC.

This clone has a handful of counts. The chain recombines TRBV2 with TRBJ1-5, with TRBD1 identical over 8 bases. Trimming removed 8 bases from V and 3 bases from J; junction bases left unmatched: 6. The CDR3 contains 14 residues. Germline V gives CDR1 SNHLY, CDR2 FYNNEI. Here the CDR3 reads CASQWTGNNQPQHF. CDR3 coding DNA: TGTGCCAGCCAATGGACAGGGAACAATCAGCCCCAGCATTTT.

The chain employs TRBV5-6 and TRBJ1-1, with D tentatively TRBD1 (6 bases). CDR1 and CDR2 (germline): SGHDT, YYEEEE. There are 16 residues in the CDR3. Trimming took 3 bases from V and 1 from J, leaving 16 bases between them. The CDR3 nucleotides read TGTGCCAGCAGCTCGGCCAGGGGCGCATGGAACACTGAAGCTTTCTTT. It codes for CASSSARGAWNTEAFF.

The rearrangement uses TRBV7-8 and TRBJ1-5; 10 bases map to TRBD1. J lost 4 bases, V lost 5 bases, and 5 bases had no gene match. This CDR3 is 15 amino acids long. Germline V gives CDR1 SGHVS, CDR2 FQNEAQ. The CDR3 loop reads CASSLPGQGNQPQHF. CDR3 DNA: TGTGCCAGCAGCCTACCGGGACAGGGGAATCAGCCCCAGCATTTT. Combining the CDR3 with reference TRBV7-8 and TRBJ1-5 gives the whole variable domain GAGVSQSPRYKVAKRGQDVALRCDPISGHVSLFWYQQALGQGPEFLTYFQNEAQLDKSGLPSDRFFAERPEGSVSTLKIQRTQQEDSAVYLCASSLPGQGNQPQHFGDGTRLSIL.

This chain connects TRBV28 to TRBJ2-1; TRBD2 matches 10 bases. In germline, CDR1 is MDHEN, CDR2 SYDVKM. Trimming took 7 bases from V and 15 from J; bases not matched to a gene: 12. The CDR3 covers 13 residues. CDR3 loop: CASNKAGGPLMFF. CDR3 coding DNA: TGTGCCAGCAATAAAGCGGGAGGGCCTTTAATGTTCTTC.

This clone was recorded once. The chain combines TRBV2 with TRBJ2-7; D is perhaps TRBD2 (5 bases). The germline V gene has CDR1 SNHLY and CDR2 FYNNEI. Deletions cut 1 base from V and 6 bases from J, with 19 bases between. This CDR3 contains 16 residues. The CDR3 here is CASSEGLATTPLEQYF. The CDR3 DNA reads TGTGCCAGCAGTGAAGGCCTAGCCACGACCCCTCTCGAGCAGTACTTC.

The V call is TRBV28, the J call TRBJ2-7; D is possibly TRBD2 (6 bases). Germline-derived CDR1 and CDR2 are MDHEN and SYDVKM. Trimming took 5 bases from V and 2 from J, leaving 19 bases between them. The CDR3 length is 16 residues. The CDR3 DNA follows: TGTGCCAGCAGTCCAGGCGGGCTAGCGCCTACCTACGAGCAGTACTTC. Residues: CASSPGGLAPTYEQYF.

The rearrangement links TRBV28 to TRBJ2-4, with a possible D match to TRBD2 (6 bases). The CDR3 covers 17 residues. Looked up from germline, CDR1 is MDHEN and CDR2 is SYDVKM. V was cut by 5 bases and J by 0 bases, with 17 bases left in between. The CDR3 here is CASSPTLGGLAKNIQYF. For the CDR3, the DNA is TGTGCCAGCAGTCCTACCCTCGGAGGGCTAGCCAAAAACATTCAGTACTTC.

The V call is TRBV11-1, the J call TRBJ2-7; 7 bases match TRBD2. The CDR3 loop spans 15 amino acids. The trim removed 1 base at V and 2 bases at J, leaving 5 bases unmatched. Looked up from germline, CDR1 is SGHAT and CDR2 is FQDESV (reference sequence). The CDR3 spells CASSLEAAGTYEQYF. The CDR3, as DNA: TGTGCCAGCAGCTTAGAAGCAGCGGGGACCTACGAGCAGTACTTC.

This sequence joins TRBV2 and TRBJ1-2; TRBD1 matches at 9 bases. The germline gives CDR1 SNHLY, CDR2 FYNNEI. V shed 6 bases and J 2 bases; nucleotides not matched to a gene: 7. This CDR3 has 15 residues. CDR3 residues: CASRGGTGINYGYTF. CDR3 sequence (DNA): TGTGCCAGCAGAGGGGGGACAGGGATAAACTATGGCTACACCTTC. Drawing the rest from reference TRBV2 and TRBJ1-2, the complete variable domain is EPEVTQTPSHQVTQMGQEVILRCVPISNHLYFYWYRQILGQKVEFLVSFYNNEISEKSEIFDDQFSVERPDGSNFTLKIRSTKLEDSAMYFCASRGGTGINYGYTFGSGTRLTVV.

With respect to this clone: The germline gene is not matched at one end of the junction; a read error may be the cause. This chain links TRBV7-9 with TRBJ1-2, with D uncertain. CDR1 and CDR2 from the germline V gene are SEHNR and FQNEAQ (reference sequence). The CDR3 spans 14 residues. The CDR3 bases are TGTGCCAGCAGCCTAGCGGGTCAGCCGGGGGGCTACACCTTC. Its protein product is CASSLAGQPGGYTF.

This chain connects TRBV2 to TRBJ2-5; D is perhaps TRBD2 (7 bases). Trimming removed 4 bases at V and 4 bases at J, with 10 bases between. This CDR3 region has 13 residues. Germline-derived CDR1 and CDR2 are SNHLY and FYNNEI. The chain's CDR3 is CASSVRGGETQYF. DNA for the CDR3: TGTGCCAGCAGTGTAAGGGGGGGAGAGACCCAGTACTTC.

The V and J genes are TRBV11-2 and TRBJ1-1, with D possibly matching TRBD1 (6 bases). The CDR3 is 15 residues long. V was shortened by 5 bases and J by 1 base, with 14 bases between the two germline ends. Germline lookup yields CDR1 SGHAT and CDR2 FQNNGV. CDR3 protein: CASSPSTGSNTEAFF. The CDR3 nucleotides read TGTGCCAGCAGCCCATCGACAGGATCGAACACTGAAGCTTTCTTT.

The chain employs TRBV28 and TRBJ2-5, with 9 bases lining up with TRBD1. V lost 6 bases to trimming and J lost 5 bases; unmatched junction nucleotides: 7. Looked up from germline, CDR1 is MDHEN and CDR2 is SYDVKM. CDR3 size: 14 residues. The chain's CDR3 is CASSSGQGFETQYF. For the CDR3, the DNA is TGTGCCAGCAGCTCGGGACAGGGCTTCGAGACCCAGTACTTC.

The chain is built from TRBV7-2 and TRBJ2-1; a weak D match, TRBD2 (5 bases). CDR1 and CDR2 from the germline V gene are SGHTA and FQGNSA. The CDR3 runs to 14 residues. V was trimmed by 5 bases and J by 1 base, leaving 9 bases between them. The CDR3 is CASSPSGSYNEQFF. The DNA of the CDR3 is TGTGCCAGCAGCCCTTCGGGGTCCTACAATGAGCAGTTCTTC.

The V call is TRBV5-1, the J call TRBJ2-2, with a possible D match to TRBD1 (6 bases). There are 15 residues in the CDR3. V lost 4 bases and J lost 4, with 14 bases in between. Germline assignment: CDR1 SGHRS and CDR2 YFSETQ. The CDR3 DNA follows: TGCGCCAGCAGCCCGAGGGGGTCGGGCACCGGGGAGCTGTTTTTT. This sequence encodes CASSPRGSGTGELFF.

The rearrangement links TRBV4-2 to TRBJ2-3; TRBD1 aligns across 7 bases. With V trimmed by 0 bases and J by 4 bases, 10 bases remained unmatched. The CDR3 totals 17 residues. The germline V gene has CDR1 LGHNA and CDR2 YNFKEQ. The CDR3 DNA is TGTGCCAGCAGCCAAGATTTCCGACAGGGAATACCAGATACGCAGTATTTT. Its translation is CASSQDFRQGIPDTQYF.

This clone was observed a few times. The rearrangement joins TRBV5-4 to TRBJ2-1; TRBD1 is a possible D gene (5 bases). Germline V gene sequence: CDR1 SGHNT, CDR2 YYREEE (reference sequence). The CDR3 consists of 14 residues. V was cut by 4 bases and J by 6 bases, with 14 bases left in between. CDR3 sequence reads: CASSPNWGGNEQFF. The CDR3 DNA sequence: TGTGCCAGCAGCCCGAACTGGGGCGGCAATGAGCAGTTCTTC.

The V and J genes are TRBV7-6 and TRBJ2-5, with 8 bases lining up with TRBD1. This CDR3 is 14 amino acids long. Germline V gives CDR1 SGHVS, CDR2 FNYEAQ. J was trimmed by 5 bases and V by 2 bases; bases with no gene match: 4. CDR3 region: CASSLQGAKETQYF. Here the CDR3 DNA reads TGTGCCAGCAGCTTACAGGGGGCGAAGGAGACCCAGTACTTC.